The rows below give T cell receptor beta chains drawn from one sample of a study of response to subunit inactivated influenza vaccine. MiXCR, run by TCRdb on the RT-PCR reads, gives a single entry per CDR3 protein. The repertoire holds under 950,000 distinct CDR3 sequences, with 21% as singletons. Sequencing was performed on PBMCs from blood, taken less than 6 days after vaccination. These receptors all come from a man in his forties or fifties who received an inactivated influenza vaccine. Both conserved end residues are trimmed from each CDR3. A D gene is named only where the DNA matches it firmly.

V gene: TRBV2
D gene: TRBD2
CDR3 protein: ASAEEPGLAENEQF

V gene: TRBV19
D gene: TRBD1
CDR3 protein: ASSRGQGRFSYEQY

V gene: TRBV7-8
D gene: TRBD2
CDR3 protein: ASSFVGGGYEQY

V gene: TRBV12-3/TRBV12-4
D gene: TRBD2
CDR3 protein: ASSLSAGGSTDTQY

V gene: TRBV7-9
D gene: -
CDR3 protein: ASSLMNDEKLF

V gene: TRBV14
D gene: -
CDR3 protein: ASSQVLTRNEQF

V gene: TRBV18
D gene: -
CDR3 protein: ASSPLPSVSMQETQY

V gene: TRBV10-3
D gene: -
CDR3 protein: AIRGPEETQY

V gene: TRBV5-6
D gene: -
CDR3 protein: ASKRGAVGELF

V gene: TRBV20-1
D gene: -
CDR3 protein: SARSPLAGTYAEQY

V gene: TRBV15
D gene: -
CDR3 protein: ATSRDRTRETQY

V gene: TRBV20-1
D gene: -
CDR3 protein: SARDRGRHEAF

V gene: TRBV20-1
D gene: -
CDR3 protein: SARDSLETQY

V gene: TRBV5-1
D gene: -
CDR3 protein: ASSVGHTDTQY

V gene: TRBV24-1
D gene: -
CDR3 protein: ATSDPQSGALAQF

V gene: TRBV10-2
D gene: -
CDR3 protein: ASSQGDGTEQY

V gene: TRBV20-1
D gene: -
CDR3 protein: SAYVSTTNEKLF

V gene: TRBV24-1
D gene: -
CDR3 protein: ATSDWIRTDTQY

V gene: TRBV10-3
D gene: TRBD1
CDR3 protein: AISEQGALNEQF

V gene: TRBV12-3/TRBV12-4
D gene: TRBD1
CDR3 protein: ASRQTGEGYT

V gene: TRBV10-3
D gene: -
CDR3 protein: AIRPGVNTGELF

V gene: TRBV10-3
D gene: -
CDR3 protein: AISEVDNYQPQH

V gene: TRBV4-3
D gene: -
CDR3 protein: ASSQGPWAGANVLT

V gene: TRBV6-4
D gene: -
CDR3 protein: ASSPPDHNSPLH

V gene: TRBV27
D gene: -
CDR3 protein: ASRTQGTGANVLT

V gene: TRBV3-1
D gene: TRBD2
CDR3 protein: ASSQLAGGIDNEQF

V gene: TRBV20-1
D gene: -
CDR3 protein: SASLIASDTQY

V gene: TRBV5-1
D gene: -
CDR3 protein: ASSSGPARSYNEQF

V gene: TRBV7-6
D gene: -
CDR3 protein: ASSLGAGNQPQH

V gene: TRBV20-1
D gene: -
CDR3 protein: SARSGTAGFGELF

V gene: TRBV12-3/TRBV12-4
D gene: -
CDR3 protein: ASTVGDFTGELF

V gene: TRBV20-1
D gene: TRBD1
CDR3 protein: SARDKGDRGNEQY

V gene: TRBV5-5
D gene: -
CDR3 protein: ASSDGFEQF